Each of the 28 T cell receptor beta chains below was sequenced from the same sample in a study of long-term antiretroviral therapy in people with HIV. Runs used v3.0 of the immunoSEQ assay and were done at survey level. The data were produced by immunoSEQ multiplex PCR, yet TCRdb's version contains in-frame clones alone and is incomplete. The table includes more than 20,000 clones, 65% to 90% detected once. The sample was unsorted PBMCs, taken 1.8 years before starting antiretroviral therapy. These receptors all come from a woman aged 25-40 years with HIV.

The chain uses TRBV28 and TRBJ1-2; 9 bases fit TRBD1. The V gene end was trimmed by 5 bases and the J gene end by 8 bases; junction bases not matched to a gene: 3. Germline V gene data show CDR1 as MDHEN and CDR2 as SYDVKM. The CDR3 spans 12 residues. CDR3 nucleotides: TGTGCCAGCAGTGGGACAGGGAGCGGCTACACCTTC. Amino acid sequence: CASSGTGSGYTF.

The V gene is TRBV5-1, the J gene TRBJ1-6; D unresolved. CDR3 length equals 15 residues. Between the trimmed V and J ends, which lost 0 bases and 10 bases, there was a span of 14 bases. Germline CDR1 reads SGHRS; CDR2 reads YFSETQ. In nucleotides, the CDR3 is TGCGCCAGCAGCTTGGGACTGCCGCCTAACTCACCCCTCCACTTT. This gives the protein CASSLGLPPNSPLHF.

The chain carries TRBV11-2 and TRBJ2-7; 7 bases align to TRBD1. This CDR3 comprises 14 residues. The V gene end was trimmed by 1 base and the J gene end by 3 bases; junction bases not matched to a gene: 3. CDR1 is SGHAT, CDR2 FQNNGV, per germline. CDR3 in DNA: TGTGCCAGCAGCTTAGGGGACAGCTACTACGAGCAGTACGTC. Its translation is CASSLGDSYYEQYV.

This chain connects TRBV5-6 to TRBJ2-6; D unclear. Per germline, CDR1 SGHDT and CDR2 YYEEEE. CDR3 length: 17 residues. V lost 4 bases, J lost 0 bases, and 14 bases lay in between. The CDR3 DNA is TGTGCCAGCAGCCCACCACCGGCGAGCTCTGGGGCCAACGTCCTGACTTTC. This translates into CASSPPPASSGANVLTF.

The J gene is TRBJ1-3, the V gene TRBV11-2; D is possibly TRBD1 (5 bases). CDR3 length equals 15 residues. Germline CDR1 is SGHAT and CDR2 is FQNNGV. Trimming left V 1 base short and J 4 bases short, with 11 bases between. CDR3 protein: CASSLGGGKGNTIYF. As DNA, the CDR3 is TGTGCCAGCAGCTTAGGTGGGGGTAAAGGAAACACCATATATTTT.

V and J are TRBV5-6 and TRBJ1-2; D remains unclear. Trimming took 6 bases from V and 1 from J, leaving 13 bases between them. The CDR3 covers 14 residues. Germline-derived CDR1 and CDR2 are SGHDT and YYEEEE. CDR3 residues: CASNMGSFNYGYTF. Written as DNA, the CDR3 is TGTGCCAGCAACATGGGGAGCTTTAACTATGGCTACACCTTC. The full variable domain, rest sourced from reference TRBV5-6 and TRBJ1-2, is DAGVTQSPTHLIKTRGQQVTLRCSPKSGHDTVSWYQQALGQGPQFIFQYYEEEERQRGNFPDRFSGHQFPNYSSELNVNALLLGDSALYLCASNMGSFNYGYTFGSGTRLTVV.

Comment on this clone: The germline gene is not matched at one end of the junction; a read error may be the cause. This rearrangement joins TRBV12-5 to TRBJ1-5, with 9 bases lining up with TRBD1. CDR3 length: 19 amino acids. CDR1 and CDR2 (germline): LGHNT, FRNRAP. The chain's CDR3 is CASGLVGLYRGLSNQPQHF. The CDR3 DNA reads TGTGCTAGTGGTCTGGTGGGCCTCTACAGGGGGCTTAGCAATCAGCCCCAGCATTTT.

This rearrangement joins TRBV10-3 to TRBJ2-2; tentative D call: TRBD2 (6 bases). The CDR3 is made up of 14 amino acids. V shed 8 bases and J shed 4 bases, with 14 bases lying between them. The V gene's germline CDR1 is ENHRY and CDR2 SYGVKD. For the CDR3, the DNA is TGTGCCATCGACTCGGGGGTGAGCACCGGGGAGCTGTTTTTT. Amino acid sequence: CAIDSGVSTGELFF.

The rearrangement joins TRBV27 to TRBJ1-2; 9 bases fit TRBD1. Trimming removed 8 bases from V and 2 bases from J; junction bases left unmatched: 6. In germline, CDR1 is MNHEY, CDR2 SMNVEV (reference sequence). The length of the CDR3 is 14 residues. The CDR3 nucleotides read TGTGCCAGCCGCCAACAGGGGGCGAACTATGGCTACACCTTC. Its protein is CASRQQGANYGYTF.

This chain joins TRBV27 and TRBJ1-5; 7 nucleotides align to TRBD1. The junction had 8 bases not matched to a gene; V was cut back by 6 bases and J by 3 bases. This CDR3 region has 15 residues. Germline loops: CDR1 MNHEY, CDR2 SMNVEV (reference sequence). The CDR3 bases are TGTGCCAGCAGACCCGGGACAGCTTTCAATCAGCCCCAGCATTTT. Translating gives CASRPGTAFNQPQHF.

V usage is TRBV2 and J usage is TRBJ1-1; perhaps TRBD1 as D (6 bases). This CDR3 contains 11 residues. The germline V gene has CDR1 SNHLY and CDR2 FYNNEI. Trimming removed 9 bases from V and 5 bases from J, with 10 bases in between. DNA for the CDR3: TGTGCCAGGGGGAGGGGGACTGAAGCTTTCTTT. Residues: CARGRGTEAFF.

The chain employs TRBV4-2 and TRBJ2-2; D is possibly TRBD1 (8 bases). CDR3 length equals 14 residues. CDR1 and CDR2 (germline): LGHNA, YNFKEQ. Trimming took 7 bases from V and 4 from J, leaving 13 bases between them. CDR3 DNA: TGTGCCAGCATGAACAGGGGGGGCACCGGGGAGCTGTTTTTT. Its translation: CASMNRGGTGELFF.

The chain joins TRBV29-1 to TRBJ2-1; perhaps TRBD1 as D (5 bases). Germline loops: CDR1 SQVTM, CDR2 ANQGSEA. V was trimmed by 2 bases and J by 9 bases, leaving 14 bases between them. CDR3 length: 13 amino acids. The CDR3 spells CSVEKGISGEQFF. The CDR3 DNA follows: TGCAGCGTTGAAAAGGGGATATCCGGTGAGCAGTTCTTC.

V and J are TRBV5-5 and TRBJ2-3, with TRBD2 identical over 11 bases. Looked up from germline, CDR1 is SGHKS and CDR2 is YYEKEE (reference sequence). This CDR3 comprises 16 residues. V was pared by 4 bases and J by 1 base, with 5 bases of the junction left unmatched. DNA of the CDR3: TGTGCCAGCAGCCCCGAACTAGCGGGGGGCACAGATACGCAGTATTTT. Translation: CASSPELAGGTDTQYF.

This chain uses TRBV5-1 with TRBJ1-6; maybe TRBD1 (6 bases). The CDR3 has 13 amino acids. Trimming cost V 4 bases and J 8 bases, with 10 bases left between them. Germline values: CDR1 SGHRS, CDR2 YFSETQ. CDR3 DNA: TGCGCCAGCAGCCTGGACAGTGATTCACCCCTCCACTTT. It encodes CASSLDSDSPLHF.

CDR3 amino acids: CASLISGTGTSPLHF. The CDR3 DNA reads as TGTGCCAGCCTAATCTCCGGGACAGGGACTTCACCCCTCCACTTT. The chain has TRBV6-1 and TRBJ1-6, with 9 bases matching TRBD1. Trimming removed 8 bases from V and 9 bases from J; junction bases left unmatched: 11. This CDR3 region has 15 residues. Germline V gene lookup returns CDR1 MNHNS and CDR2 SASEGT.

This chain links TRBV10-1 with TRBJ2-7; D is perhaps TRBD1 or TRBD2 (6 bases each). The CDR3 is made up of 14 amino acids. CDR1 is WNHNN, CDR2 SYGVQD, per germline (reference sequence). The ends were cut back, 6 bases at V and 3 bases at J, with 15 bases in the middle. CDR3 in DNA: TGCGCCAGCAGGGCTAGGGGGGAATACTACGAGCAGTACGTC. It codes for CASRARGEYYEQYV.

The chain is built from TRBV18 and TRBJ2-3, with D perhaps TRBD2 (5 bases). Germline V lookup: CDR1 KGHSH, CDR2 LQKENI. The CDR3 sequence is 13 residues long. V lost 3 bases, J lost 6 bases, and 10 bases lay in between. CDR3 sequence: CASSPYGEDTQYF. CDR3 sequence (DNA): TGTGCCAGCTCACCTTATGGGGAGGATACGCAGTATTTT.

The genes are TRBV25-1 and TRBJ2-1; the D gene is possibly TRBD2 (5 bases). Germline V gene sequence: CDR1 MGHDK, CDR2 SYGVNS. The V gene lost 4 bases and the J gene lost 2 bases, with 12 bases spanning the gap. The CDR3 loop spans 15 amino acids. CDR3: CASSGGGLTYNEQFF. The CDR3 DNA is TGTGCCAGCAGTGGCGGCGGGTTGACCTACAATGAGCAGTTCTTC.

The CDR3 coding sequence is TGCGCCAGCAGTGAGTCGAATTCATATTCAGGGGGCACCGGGGAGCTGTTTTTT. Protein sequence: CASSESNSYSGGTGELFF. J is TRBJ2-2 and V is TRBV10-2; 7 nucleotides align to TRBD1. Germline V gene data show CDR1 as WSHSY and CDR2 as SAAADI. There are 18 residues in the CDR3. The junction had 11 bases not matched to a gene; V was cut back by 0 bases and J by 4 bases.

CDR3 residues: CAISDRRGSGNTIYF. The DNA of the CDR3 is TGTGCCATCAGTGACAGGAGGGGCTCTGGAAACACCATATATTTT. The chain joins TRBV10-3 to TRBJ1-3; a possible D gene is TRBD1 (5 bases). V dropped 3 bases and J dropped 0 bases, with 9 bases sitting between them. The length of the CDR3 is 15 residues. Germline-derived CDR1 and CDR2 are ENHRY and SYGVKD.

The chain recombines TRBV5-1 with TRBJ1-1, with 7 bases lining up with TRBD1. CDR3 length equals 14 residues. The V gene's germline CDR1 is SGHRS and CDR2 YFSETQ. Losses at the gene ends were 5 bases for V and 1 base for J; bases not matched to a gene: 5. CDR3 coding DNA: TGCGCCAGCAGGACAACAGGGGCGAACACTGAAGCTTTCTTT. This encodes CASRTTGANTEAFF.

This CDR3 is CASSQQGAYYGYTF. The CDR3 DNA is TGTGCCAGCAGTCAACAGGGGGCGTACTATGGCTACACCTTC. The chain is built from TRBV7-8 and TRBJ1-2; 9 bases are a match to TRBD1. This CDR3 is 14 amino acids long. CDR1 SGHVS and CDR2 FQNEAQ come from the germline V gene. Unmatched junction bases numbered 5, after V lost 6 bases and J lost 3 bases.

The chain links TRBV11-1 to TRBJ1-2; the D gene is possibly TRBD1 (6 bases). Trimming left V 4 bases short and J 8 bases short, with 17 bases between. The V gene's germline CDR1 is SGHAT and CDR2 FQDESV (reference sequence). The CDR3 runs to 14 residues. In DNA, the CDR3 is TGTGCCAGCAGCTCAAAAACAGGGAATCACGGCTACACCTTC. Translating gives CASSSKTGNHGYTF.

This sequence joins TRBV30 and TRBJ2-1, with D uncertain. CDR1 and CDR2 from the germline V gene are GTSNPN and SVGIG (reference sequence). V lost 5 bases and J 7 bases, leaving 12 bases between the germline ends. This CDR3 region has 12 residues. The CDR3 is CAWVYGINEQFF. CDR3 coding DNA: TGTGCCTGGGTATATGGGATTAATGAGCAGTTCTTC. Using reference TRBV30 and TRBJ2-1 for the parts outside the CDR3, the full variable domain is SQTIHQWPATLVQPVGSPLSLECTVEGTSNPNLYWYRQAAGRGLQLLFYSVGIGQISSEVPQNLSASRPQDRQFILSSKKLLLSDSGFYLCAWVYGINEQFFGPGTRLTVL.

The V and J genes are TRBV27 and TRBJ2-3, with TRBD1 matching 9 bases. The V and J ends lost 4 bases and 2 bases, in that order; junction bases with no gene match: 4. CDR1 MNHEY and CDR2 SMNVEV come from the germline V gene (reference sequence). This CDR3 region has 15 residues. Here the CDR3 reads CASSSGQGNTDTQYF. CDR3 coding DNA: TGTGCCAGCAGTTCCGGACAGGGGAACACAGATACGCAGTATTTT.

This clone was seen only once. The V and J genes are TRBV12-5 and TRBJ1-1; 9 nucleotides line up with TRBD1. The CDR3 runs 13 residues. Germline values: CDR1 LGHNT, CDR2 FRNRAP. Trimming at V came to 6 bases and at J to 8 bases, leaving 7 bases not matched to a gene. This CDR3 reads CASGKGQGGEAFF. In nucleotides, the CDR3 is TGTGCTAGTGGGAAGGGACAGGGAGGGGAAGCTTTCTTT.

The chain couples TRBV30 to TRBJ1-2; perhaps TRBD1 as D (5 bases). The CDR3 loop spans 13 amino acids. Germline CDR1 and CDR2: GTSNPN and SVGIG (reference sequence). Trimming removed 4 bases from V and 5 bases from J, with 14 bases in between. The CDR3 region is CAWIPGHSYGYTF. CDR3 DNA sequence: TGTGCCTGGATCCCAGGACACTCTTATGGCTACACCTTC.